Presented here are 10 T cell receptor beta chains from one specimen sequenced in a study of HIV-infected patients and healthy controls. TCRdb redid the calling of the 5' RACE reads with MiXCR, one entry per CDR3 protein. The data show 18,000 or so distinct CDR3 sequences, roughly 17% seen once. The sample taken for sequencing was CD8+ T cells from blood. The receptors were gathered from a human donor in good health.

This sequence joins TRBV27 and TRBJ2-7; D gene ambiguous. Germline V gene lookup returns CDR1 MNHEY and CDR2 SMNVEV (reference sequence). The CDR3 runs to 15 residues. V lost 5 bases and J lost 4, with 18 bases in between. The CDR3 DNA reads as TGTGCCAGCAGTCCCCTGCTCTGGTCGGGTTACGAGCAGTACTTC. Protein: CASSPLLWSGYEQYF.

In its sample, this clonotype was seen many times. This chain links TRBV28 with TRBJ2-7, with 7 nucleotides matching TRBD1. Germline V gives CDR1 MDHEN, CDR2 SYDVKM. V lost 8 bases to trimming and J lost 3 bases; unmatched junction nucleotides: 4. The CDR3 spans 12 residues. In DNA form, the CDR3 reads TGTGCCAGCGGCCGGGACAGCTACGAGCAGTACTTC. The encoded protein is CASGRDSYEQYF.

This clonotype has ten or more counts. The rearrangement joins TRBV14 to TRBJ2-1; D gene unclear. Germline V CDR1 and CDR2: SGHDN, FVKESK. V dropped 1 base and J dropped 9 bases, with 7 bases sitting between them. The CDR3 sequence is 12 residues long. CDR3 residues: CASSQVLAEQFF. CDR3 DNA: TGTGCCAGCAGCCAAGTGCTTGCTGAGCAGTTCTTC. Full variable domain (missing parts from reference TRBV14 and TRBJ2-1): EAGVTQFPSHSVIEKGQTVTLRCDPISGHDNLYWYRRVMGKEIKFLLHFVKESKQDESGMPNNRFLAERTGGTYSTLKVQPAELEDSGVYFCASSQVLAEQFFGPGTRLTVL.

The rearrangement joins TRBV19 to TRBJ2-1; TRBD2 aligns across 10 bases. Trimming at V came to 10 bases and at J to 4 bases, leaving 16 bases not matched to a gene. The CDR3 is made up of 17 amino acids. The V gene's germline CDR1 is LNHDA and CDR2 SQIVND (reference sequence). CDR3 in DNA: TGTGCCACCAGAAACCCCACAACTAGCGGGGAATACAATGAGCAGTTCTTC. Residues: CATRNPTTSGEYNEQFF.

This clonotype has ten or more counts. The V gene is TRBV29-1, the J gene TRBJ2-7; 10 bases are a match to TRBD1. V lost 8 bases and J lost 5; bases outside the gene matches: 6. Germline values: CDR1 SQVTM, CDR2 ANQGSEA. The CDR3 length is 12 residues. CDR3 protein: CSFRQGAHEQYF. Written as DNA, the CDR3 is TGCAGCTTTCGACAGGGGGCCCACGAGCAGTACTTC.

This clonotype was picked up a small number of times. The chain employs TRBV6-5 and TRBJ2-5, with unresolved D. The CDR3 runs 16 residues. Trimming cost V 0 bases and J 5 bases, with 16 bases left between them. CDR1 MNHEY and CDR2 SVGAGI come from the germline V gene. The CDR3 is CASSYSREEPQETQYF. For the CDR3, the DNA is TGTGCCAGCAGTTACTCCCGTGAAGAGCCCCAGGAGACCCAGTACTTC.

The V call is TRBV2, the J call TRBJ2-7; D ambiguous. V lost 3 bases, J lost 6 bases, and 9 bases lay in between. The CDR3 contains 12 residues. Germline CDR1 reads SNHLY; CDR2 reads FYNNEI. The CDR3 spells CASSEITSEQYF. The DNA for the CDR3 is TGTGCCAGCAGTGAGATCACTTCCGAGCAGTACTTC.

The chain employs TRBV2 and TRBJ2-4; 8 bases agree with TRBD1. Per the germline V gene, CDR1 is SNHLY and CDR2 is FYNNEI. The CDR3 has 13 residues. J gave up 3 bases and V 10 bases, and 5 bases lay outside the gene matches. This CDR3 is CAIDRGDKNIQYF. The DNA for the CDR3 is TGTGCCATCGACAGGGGTGACAAAAACATTCAGTACTTC.

The J gene is TRBJ2-4, the V gene TRBV4-3, with D perhaps matching TRBD1 (6 bases). Germline V gives CDR1 LGHNA, CDR2 YSLEER. V lost 0 bases, J lost 2 bases, and 11 bases lay in between. CDR3 length equals 16 residues. The CDR3 reads CASSQDTGQSKNIQYF. For the CDR3, the DNA is TGCGCCAGCAGCCAAGACACCGGACAGTCCAAAAACATTCAGTACTTC.

Many counts were recorded for this clonotype. The chain couples TRBV5-8 to TRBJ1-2, with D possibly matching TRBD1 (5 bases). CDR3 length: 16 residues. Per the germline V gene, CDR1 is SGHTS and CDR2 is YDEGEE. Trimming removed 0 bases from V and 4 bases from J, with 16 bases in between. The CDR3 DNA follows: TGTGCCAGCAGCTTGGACGGACATCGAATCGTCTATGGCTACACCTTC. It encodes CASSLDGHRIVYGYTF.